Included here is one TCR beta chain sequence, with context. This specimen belongs to a study of T cells in narcolepsy. Here immunoSEQ multiplex PCR was the method, and the copy in TCRdb shows in-frame clones only, minus some. This table has fewer than 35,000 clones, more than 80% appearing once. Germline V gene sequence: CDR1 MNHNS, CDR2 SASEGT. Trimming removed 2 bases at V and 3 bases at J, with 7 bases between. The CDR3 covers 13 residues. This chain joins TRBV6-1 and TRBJ2-5; no reliable D call. The sequence derives from a human donor with narcolepsy. Input material: CD45RA- memory CD4+ T cells from PBMCs. In DNA form, the CDR3 reads TGTGCCAGCAGTGAACAGCCAGAAGAGACCCAGTACTTC. Translated, it gives CASSEQPEETQYF.